These T cell receptor beta chains were read from a single sample in a study of T cell responses to AZD1222 COVID-19 vaccine. The repertoire was sequenced with immunoSEQ multiplex PCR; TCRdb's copy has only in-frame clones and lacks some. The data hold about 160,000 clones, with roughly 90% observed a single time. The sample was peripheral blood, taken on day 0 of AZD1222 vaccination. The receptors originated from an adult in good health. The CDR3 runs from the conserved cysteine through the conserved F or W. D genes are given only for firm matches. Expanded clones are given a class, and other clones once, few, many or no size at all.

d_gene: -
j_gene: TRBJ1-2
abundance: -
v_gene: TRBV7-8
CDR3aa: CASSLGGGEYGYTF
CDR3nt: TGTGCCAGCAGCTTAGGCGGGGGGGAGTATGGCTACACCTTC

d_gene: -
j_gene: TRBJ2-7
abundance: -
v_gene: TRBV28
CDR3aa: CASSPLAQVSYEQYF
CDR3nt: TGTGCCAGCAGCCCCCTGGCACAGGTCTCCTACGAGCAGTACTTC

d_gene: -
j_gene: TRBJ1-3
abundance: -
v_gene: TRBV19
CDR3aa: CASSIGRQGRSSGNTIYF
CDR3nt: TGTGCCAGTAGTATCGGGAGACAAGGCCGAAGCTCTGGAAACACCATATATTTT

d_gene: -
j_gene: TRBJ2-7
abundance: -
v_gene: TRBV5-1
CDR3aa: CASSRDSYEQYF
CDR3nt: TGCGCCAGCAGCCGGGACTCCTACGAGCAGTACTTC

d_gene: TRBD1
j_gene: TRBJ1-2
abundance: medium-sized
v_gene: TRBV7-8
CDR3aa: CASSFIDRVNGYTF
CDR3nt: TGTGCCAGCAGCTTTATAGACAGGGTAAATGGCTACACCTTC

d_gene: TRBD1
j_gene: TRBJ1-3
abundance: -
v_gene: TRBV28
CDR3aa: CASTGTLFGNTIYF
CDR3nt: TGTGCCTCGACAGGGACCCTCTTTGGAAACACCATATATTTT

d_gene: -
j_gene: TRBJ2-1
abundance: -
v_gene: TRBV29-1
CDR3aa: CSVGGSSYNEQFF
CDR3nt: TGCAGCGTTGGCGGAAGCTCCTACAATGAGCAGTTCTTC

d_gene: -
j_gene: TRBJ2-3
abundance: few
v_gene: TRBV5-1
CDR3aa: CASRVWGGTDTQYF
CDR3nt: TGCGCCAGCCGGGTTTGGGGGGGCACAGATACGCAGTATTTT

d_gene: -
j_gene: TRBJ1-1
abundance: -
v_gene: TRBV6-5
CDR3aa: CASFVGNTEAFF
CDR3nt: TGTGCCAGCTTTGTGGGGAACACTGAAGCTTTCTTT

d_gene: -
j_gene: TRBJ1-1
abundance: -
v_gene: TRBV18
CDR3aa: CASSPAVLAGTEAFF
CDR3nt: TGTGCCAGCTCACCAGCAGTTCTGGCGGGCACTGAAGCTTTCTTT

d_gene: -
j_gene: TRBJ1-5
abundance: -
v_gene: TRBV19
CDR3aa: CASSMGLQTGQPQHF
CDR3nt: TGTGCCAGTAGTATGGGACTCCAAACGGGTCAGCCCCAGCATTTT

d_gene: TRBD2
j_gene: TRBJ2-5
abundance: -
v_gene: TRBV4-2
CDR3aa: CASSQEGAGGQETQYF
CDR3nt: TGTGCCAGCAGCCAAGAAGGAGCGGGAGGGCAAGAGACCCAGTACTTC

d_gene: TRBD1
j_gene: TRBJ1-1
abundance: -
v_gene: TRBV4-2
CDR3aa: CASSQTGDHTEAFF
CDR3nt: TGTGCCAGCAGCCAGACAGGGGACCACACTGAAGCTTTCTTT

d_gene: TRBD2
j_gene: TRBJ2-1
abundance: -
v_gene: TRBV9
CDR3aa: CASSAQLAGVVNEQFF
CDR3nt: TGTGCCAGCAGCGCCCAACTAGCGGGAGTGGTAAATGAGCAGTTCTTC

d_gene: TRBD1
j_gene: TRBJ2-7
abundance: -
v_gene: TRBV12-3/TRBV12-4
CDR3aa: CASSLGQGYEQYF
CDR3nt: TGTGCCAGCAGTCTGGGACAGGGCTACGAGCAGTACTTC

d_gene: TRBD1
j_gene: TRBJ1-1
abundance: -
v_gene: TRBV30
CDR3aa: CAWSVLDRVNTEAFF
CDR3nt: TGTGCCTGGAGTGTACTCGACAGGGTGAACACTGAAGCTTTCTTT

d_gene: TRBD2
j_gene: TRBJ2-1
abundance: -
v_gene: TRBV5-1
CDR3aa: CASSPGGNSYNEQFF
CDR3nt: TGCGCCAGCAGCCCGGGAGGAAACTCCTACAATGAGCAGTTCTTC

d_gene: -
j_gene: TRBJ1-5
abundance: -
v_gene: TRBV2
CDR3aa: CASSENWGSQPQHF
CDR3nt: TGTGCCAGCAGTGAAAATTGGGGGTCCCAACCCCAGCATTTT

d_gene: TRBD2
j_gene: TRBJ2-7
abundance: -
v_gene: TRBV9
CDR3aa: CASSVTSGAGSYEQYF
CDR3nt: TGTGCCAGCAGCGTAACTAGCGGGGCCGGCTCCTACGAGCAGTACTTC

d_gene: TRBD1
j_gene: TRBJ2-7
abundance: -
v_gene: TRBV5-1
CDR3aa: CASSLEKTGFNEQYF
CDR3nt: TGCGCCAGCAGCTTGGAAAAGACAGGGTTTAACGAGCAGTACTTC

d_gene: -
j_gene: TRBJ1-1
abundance: once
v_gene: TRBV6-2/TRBV6-3
CDR3aa: CASSYRQGEAFF
CDR3nt: TGTGCCAGCAGTTACCGGCAGGGGGAAGCTTTCTTT

d_gene: -
j_gene: TRBJ2-5
abundance: -
v_gene: TRBV7-9
CDR3aa: CASSLWWRWVETQYF
CDR3nt: TGTGCCAGCAGCTTATGGTGGAGGTGGGTAGAGACCCAGTACTTC

d_gene: TRBD1
j_gene: TRBJ1-2
abundance: -
v_gene: TRBV15
CDR3aa: CATSRGQGVGGYTF
CDR3nt: TGTGCCACCAGCAGAGGACAGGGGGTTGGAGGCTACACCTTC

d_gene: TRBD1
j_gene: TRBJ1-5
abundance: once
v_gene: TRBV19
CDR3aa: CASRGQGNQPQHF
CDR3nt: TGTGCCAGTAGGGGACAGGGAAATCAGCCCCAGCATTTT

d_gene: -
j_gene: TRBJ1-5
abundance: -
v_gene: TRBV30
CDR3aa: CAWSLGGDQPQHF
CDR3nt: TGTGCCTGGAGCCTCGGGGGGGATCAGCCCCAGCATTTT

d_gene: -
j_gene: TRBJ1-6
abundance: -
v_gene: TRBV6-5
CDR3aa: CASSYEGGKSPLHF
CDR3nt: TGTGCCAGCAGTTACGAGGGGGGCAAGTCACCCCTCCACTTT

d_gene: -
j_gene: TRBJ1-4
abundance: -
v_gene: TRBV7-9
CDR3aa: CASSGGAWGNEKLFF
CDR3nt: TGTGCCAGCAGCGGAGGGGCATGGGGTAATGAAAAACTGTTTTTT

d_gene: -
j_gene: TRBJ2-5
abundance: -
v_gene: TRBV24-1
CDR3aa: CATRAGSGIEETQYF
CDR3nt: TGTGCCACCAGAGCTGGGTCAGGGATCGAAGAGACCCAGTACTTC

d_gene: TRBD2
j_gene: TRBJ2-3
abundance: -
v_gene: TRBV4-3
CDR3aa: CASSQDTLAGGLTDTQYF
CDR3nt: TGCGCCAGCAGCCAAGATACTCTAGCGGGGGGACTCACAGATACGCAGTATTTT

d_gene: -
j_gene: TRBJ1-6
abundance: few
v_gene: TRBV25-1
CDR3aa: CASSEYPQLSPLHF
CDR3nt: TGTGCCAGCAGTGAATACCCCCAGCTCTCACCCCTCCACTTT

d_gene: -
j_gene: TRBJ1-6
abundance: -
v_gene: TRBV28
CDR3aa: CASSLRQYNSPLHF
CDR3nt: TGTGCCAGCAGTTTAAGACAGTATAATTCACCCCTCCACTTT

d_gene: -
j_gene: TRBJ2-3
abundance: -
v_gene: TRBV6-5
CDR3aa: CASSSFPTDTQYF
CDR3nt: TGTGCCAGCAGTTCCTTTCCCACAGATACGCAGTATTTT

d_gene: -
j_gene: TRBJ1-2
abundance: -
v_gene: TRBV5-6
CDR3aa: CASSKPDGYYGYTF
CDR3nt: TGTGCCAGCAGCAAACCAGACGGGTACTATGGCTACACCTTC

d_gene: -
j_gene: TRBJ2-1
abundance: -
v_gene: TRBV7-3
CDR3aa: CASSLSRYNEQFF
CDR3nt: TGTGCCAGCAGCTTAAGTAGATACAATGAGCAGTTCTTC

d_gene: -
j_gene: TRBJ2-5
abundance: once
v_gene: TRBV7-9
CDR3aa: CASSLVGETQYF
CDR3nt: TGTGCCAGCAGCTTAGTGGGGGAGACCCAGTACTTC

d_gene: -
j_gene: TRBJ2-7
abundance: -
v_gene: TRBV28
CDR3aa: CASSLATQYEQYF
CDR3nt: TGTGCCAGCTCCTTAGCGACCCAATACGAGCAGTACTTC

d_gene: -
j_gene: TRBJ1-1
abundance: -
v_gene: TRBV9
CDR3aa: CASSLTAGPNTEAFF
CDR3nt: TGTGCCAGCAGCCTGACTGCGGGGCCGAACACTGAAGCTTTCTTT

d_gene: -
j_gene: TRBJ2-4
abundance: -
v_gene: TRBV28
CDR3aa: CASSGGGGEAKNIQYF
CDR3nt: TGTGCCAGCAGTGGAGGGGGTGGTGAAGCCAAAAACATTCAGTACTTC

d_gene: TRBD1
j_gene: TRBJ1-5
abundance: -
v_gene: TRBV28
CDR3aa: CASNWGTVLQPQHF
CDR3nt: TGTGCCAGCAATTGGGGGACAGTTCTACAGCCCCAGCATTTT

d_gene: TRBD2
j_gene: TRBJ2-1
abundance: -
v_gene: TRBV5-1
CDR3aa: CPSSPSGGASNEQFF
CDR3nt: TGCCCCAGCAGCCCGAGCGGGGGGGCCTCCAATGAGCAGTTCTTC

d_gene: -
j_gene: TRBJ2-2
abundance: -
v_gene: TRBV4-3
CDR3aa: CASSRDRLYTGELFF
CDR3nt: TGCGCCAGCAGCCGGGACCGGCTTTACACCGGGGAGCTGTTTTTT

d_gene: -
j_gene: TRBJ2-3
abundance: once
v_gene: TRBV6-5
CDR3aa: CASRSRQGTDTQYF
CDR3nt: TGTGCCAGCAGGTCTAGGCAGGGCACAGATACGCAGTATTTT

d_gene: TRBD1
j_gene: TRBJ2-7
abundance: -
v_gene: TRBV7-9
CDR3aa: CASSLALPTGDEQYF
CDR3nt: TGTGCCAGCAGCTTAGCACTCCCGACAGGGGACGAGCAGTACTTC

d_gene: TRBD2
j_gene: TRBJ2-3
abundance: -
v_gene: TRBV7-8
CDR3aa: CASSFGGAGTDTQYF
CDR3nt: TGTGCCAGCAGCTTCGGGGGGGCGGGCACAGATACGCAGTATTTT

d_gene: -
j_gene: TRBJ2-2
abundance: -
v_gene: TRBV9
CDR3aa: CASSPEPDANTGELFF
CDR3nt: TGTGCCAGCAGCCCGGAGCCAGATGCGAACACCGGGGAGCTGTTTTTT

d_gene: -
j_gene: TRBJ1-5
abundance: -
v_gene: TRBV6-6
CDR3aa: CASSSFDRNQPQHF
CDR3nt: TGTGCCAGCAGCTCTTTTGATCGCAATCAGCCCCAGCATTTT

d_gene: -
j_gene: TRBJ1-5
abundance: -
v_gene: TRBV1
CDR3aa: CTSLTVCNQPQHF
CDR3nt: TGCACCAGCCTGACTGTTTGCAATCAGCCCCAGCATTTT

d_gene: -
j_gene: TRBJ2-7
abundance: -
v_gene: TRBV2
CDR3aa: CASSVTDYEQYF
CDR3nt: TGTGCCAGCAGTGTAACAGACTACGAGCAGTACTTC

d_gene: -
j_gene: TRBJ1-2
abundance: -
v_gene: TRBV28
CDR3aa: CASSVIKLYGYTF
CDR3nt: TGTGCCAGCAGTGTGATAAAGCTCTATGGCTACACCTTC

d_gene: TRBD1
j_gene: TRBJ1-5
abundance: -
v_gene: TRBV6-5
CDR3aa: CASSSTGHQPQHF
CDR3nt: TGTGCCAGCAGCTCGACAGGGCATCAGCCCCAGCATTTT

d_gene: -
j_gene: TRBJ2-1
abundance: -
v_gene: TRBV2
CDR3aa: CASIEAEGGTYNEQFF
CDR3nt: TGTGCCAGCATCGAGGCAGAAGGCGGGACTTACAATGAGCAGTTCTTC

d_gene: TRBD2
j_gene: TRBJ2-7
abundance: -
v_gene: TRBV7-2
CDR3aa: CASSLTIGGGYYEQYF
CDR3nt: TGTGCCAGCAGCCTCACAATAGGCGGGGGGTACTACGAGCAGTACTTC

d_gene: -
j_gene: TRBJ1-1
abundance: -
v_gene: TRBV6-5
CDR3aa: CASSYSDGGSEAFF
CDR3nt: TGTGCCAGCAGTTACTCCGACGGGGGCAGTGAAGCTTTCTTT

d_gene: TRBD1
j_gene: TRBJ2-2
abundance: -
v_gene: TRBV9
CDR3aa: CASSAAGTGHDTGELFF
CDR3nt: TGTGCCAGCAGCGCCGCCGGGACAGGGCACGACACCGGGGAGCTGTTTTTT

d_gene: -
j_gene: TRBJ2-7
abundance: -
v_gene: TRBV6-1
CDR3aa: CASSEPGVRVQYF
CDR3nt: TGTGCCAGCAGTGAACCCGGTGTACGAGTGCAGTACTTC